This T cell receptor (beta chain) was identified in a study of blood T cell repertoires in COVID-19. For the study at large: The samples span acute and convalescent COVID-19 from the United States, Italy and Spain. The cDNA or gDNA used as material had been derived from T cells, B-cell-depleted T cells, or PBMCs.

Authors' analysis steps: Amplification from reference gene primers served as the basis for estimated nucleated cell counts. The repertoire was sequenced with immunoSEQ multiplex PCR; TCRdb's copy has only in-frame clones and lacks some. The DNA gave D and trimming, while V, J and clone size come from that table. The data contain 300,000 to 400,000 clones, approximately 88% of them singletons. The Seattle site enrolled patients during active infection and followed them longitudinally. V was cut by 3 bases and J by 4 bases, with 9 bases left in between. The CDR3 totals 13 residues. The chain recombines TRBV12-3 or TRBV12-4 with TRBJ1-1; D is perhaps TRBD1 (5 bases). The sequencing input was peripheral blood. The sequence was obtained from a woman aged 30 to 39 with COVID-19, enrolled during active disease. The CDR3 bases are TGTGCCAGCAGTTTGCCAGGGATCACTGAAGCTTTCTTT. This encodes CASSLPGITEAFF.